The 3 T cell receptor beta chains listed next were all sequenced from one sample in a study of Tregs in tolerant kidney transplant recipients. Produced via immunoSEQ multiplex PCR; TCRdb's table is partial and in-frame only. The sample records under 100,000 clones, roughly 92% being singletons. The sequencing input was CD8+ T cells from blood. These receptors were obtained from a human donor in good health.

V usage is TRBV15 and J usage is TRBJ2-7; either TRBD1 or TRBD2 may supply D (7 bases each). V was trimmed by 1 base and J by 6 bases, leaving 10 bases between them. In germline, CDR1 is LNHNV, CDR2 YYDKDF (reference sequence). This CDR3 has 13 amino acids. The CDR3, as DNA: TGTGCCACCAGCAGAGTCAGGGGGGGCGAGCAGTACTTC. This encodes CATSRVRGGEQYF. Full variable domain (remainder filled in from reference TRBV15 and TRBJ2-7): DAMVIQNPRYQVTQFGKPVTLSCSQTLNHNVMYWYQQKSSQAPKLLFHYYDKDFNNEADTPDNFQSRRPNTSFCFLDIRSPGLGDTAMYLCATSRVRGGEQYFGPGTRLTVT.

V is TRBV18 and J is TRBJ1-4, with D unclear. Germline V gives CDR1 KGHSH, CDR2 LQKENI. V lost 3 bases, J lost 7 bases, and 18 bases lay in between. The CDR3 consists of 16 residues. The CDR3 sequence: CASSPMGVSTPEKLFF. CDR3 bases: TGTGCCAGCTCACCCATGGGAGTCAGCACCCCTGAAAAACTGTTTTTT.

CDR3 region: CASTPTSGMLETQYF. CDR3 nucleotide sequence: TGTGCCAGCACCCCGACCAGCGGGATGTTGGAGACCCAGTACTTC. The chain carries TRBV7-2 and TRBJ2-5, with 7 bases that match TRBD2. Losses at the gene ends were 7 bases for V and 5 bases for J; bases not matched to a gene: 13. CDR1 and CDR2 (germline): SGHTA, FQGNSA. There are 15 residues in the CDR3.